The sequence of this TCR beta chain was determined in a study of T-cell memory formation after mild COVID-19. The CDR3 length is 16 residues. Germline-derived CDR1 and CDR2 are SGHRS and YFSETQ. Trimming cost V 4 bases and J 5 bases, with 18 bases left between them. MiXCR, applied by TCRdb to the 5' RACE reads, yields one record per CDR3 protein. The repertoire holds 180,000 or so distinct CDR3 sequences, with roughly 10% as singletons. Findings of the study overall: The SARS-CoV-2 specificity of second-wave clones reaching peak at day 37 remained unverified.

This clonotype was counted at least ten times. What it binds is not known. The receptor was derived from a man between 18 and 35 years old who had mild COVID-19 (a few samples of this study predate the infection). Cell type and time point are not known. J is TRBJ2-2 and V is TRBV5-1; perhaps TRBD2 as D (7 bases). The sequencing sample was made of PBMCs or a T cell subset sorted from them (not recorded which). The CDR3 coding sequence is TGCGCCAGCAGCCCCCGGGGAGGGGGTGTAACCGGGGAGCTGTTTTTT. Protein product: CASSPRGGGVTGELFF.